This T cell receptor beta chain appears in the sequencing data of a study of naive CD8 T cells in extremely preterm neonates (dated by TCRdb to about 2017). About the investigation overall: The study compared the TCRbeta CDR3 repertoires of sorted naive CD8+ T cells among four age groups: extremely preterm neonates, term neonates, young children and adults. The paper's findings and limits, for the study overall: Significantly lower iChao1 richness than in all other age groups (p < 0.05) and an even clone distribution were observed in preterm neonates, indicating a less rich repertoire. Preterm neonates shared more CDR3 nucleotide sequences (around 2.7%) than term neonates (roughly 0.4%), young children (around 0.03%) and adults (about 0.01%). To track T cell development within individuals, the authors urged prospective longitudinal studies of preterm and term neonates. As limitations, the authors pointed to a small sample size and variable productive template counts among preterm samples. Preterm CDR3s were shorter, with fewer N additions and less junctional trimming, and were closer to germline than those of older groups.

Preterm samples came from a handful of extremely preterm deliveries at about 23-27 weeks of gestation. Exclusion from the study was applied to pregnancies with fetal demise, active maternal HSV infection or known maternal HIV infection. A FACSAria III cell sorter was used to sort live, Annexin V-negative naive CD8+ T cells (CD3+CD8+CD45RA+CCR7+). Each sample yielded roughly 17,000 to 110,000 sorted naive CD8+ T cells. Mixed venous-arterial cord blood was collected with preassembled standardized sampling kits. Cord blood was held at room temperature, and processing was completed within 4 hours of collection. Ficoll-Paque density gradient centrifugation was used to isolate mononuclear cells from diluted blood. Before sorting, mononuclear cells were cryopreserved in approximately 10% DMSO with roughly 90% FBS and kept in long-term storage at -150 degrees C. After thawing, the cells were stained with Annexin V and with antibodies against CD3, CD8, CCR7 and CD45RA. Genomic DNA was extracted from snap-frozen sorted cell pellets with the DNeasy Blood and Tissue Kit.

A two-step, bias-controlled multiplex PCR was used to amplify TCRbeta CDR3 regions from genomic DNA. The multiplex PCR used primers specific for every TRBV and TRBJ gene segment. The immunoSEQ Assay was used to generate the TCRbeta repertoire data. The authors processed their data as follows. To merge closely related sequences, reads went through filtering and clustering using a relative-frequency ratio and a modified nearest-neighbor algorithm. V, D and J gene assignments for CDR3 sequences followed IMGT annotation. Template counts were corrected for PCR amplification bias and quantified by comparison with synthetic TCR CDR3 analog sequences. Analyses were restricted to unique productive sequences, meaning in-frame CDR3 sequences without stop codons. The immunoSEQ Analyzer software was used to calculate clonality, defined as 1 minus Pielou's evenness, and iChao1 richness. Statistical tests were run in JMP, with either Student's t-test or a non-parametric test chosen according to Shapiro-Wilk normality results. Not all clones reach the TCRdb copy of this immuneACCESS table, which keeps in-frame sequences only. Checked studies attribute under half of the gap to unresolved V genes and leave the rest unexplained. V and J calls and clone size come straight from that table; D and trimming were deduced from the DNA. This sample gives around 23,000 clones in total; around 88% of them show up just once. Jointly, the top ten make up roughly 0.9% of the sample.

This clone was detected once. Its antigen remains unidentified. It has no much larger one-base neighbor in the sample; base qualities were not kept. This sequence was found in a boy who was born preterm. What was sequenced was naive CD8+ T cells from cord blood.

CDR3 sequence: CASSGTGELFF. At the DNA level, the sequence is TGTGCCAGCAGCGGCACCGGGGAGCTGTTTTTT. The rearrangement joined TRBV9 to TRBJ2-2; the D gene cannot be named for sure. From cysteine to phenylalanine, the CDR3 is 11 amino acids long. Kept here is only the CDR3 DNA, which spans 33 bases and is read in frame from base 1. CDR1 SGDLS and CDR2 YYNGEE are derived from the germline V gene. V loses 3 bases, J loses 4 bases, and the germline ends lie 1 base apart.